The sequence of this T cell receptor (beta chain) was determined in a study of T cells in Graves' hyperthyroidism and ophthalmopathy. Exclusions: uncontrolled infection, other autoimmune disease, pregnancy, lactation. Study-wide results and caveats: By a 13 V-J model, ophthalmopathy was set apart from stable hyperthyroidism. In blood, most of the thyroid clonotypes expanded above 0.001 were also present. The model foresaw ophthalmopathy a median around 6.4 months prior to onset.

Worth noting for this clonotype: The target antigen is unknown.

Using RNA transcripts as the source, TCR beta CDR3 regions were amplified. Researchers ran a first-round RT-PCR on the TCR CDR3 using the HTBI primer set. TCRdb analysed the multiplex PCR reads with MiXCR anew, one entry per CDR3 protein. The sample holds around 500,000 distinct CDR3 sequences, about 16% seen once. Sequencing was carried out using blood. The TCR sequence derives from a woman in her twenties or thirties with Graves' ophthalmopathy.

This CDR3 reads CASSKLTGTETQYF. The CDR3 nucleotides are TGTGCCAGCAGTAAACTAACCGGGACAGAGACCCAGTACTTC. V gene TRBV2 combines with J gene TRBJ2-5; the D gene could be TRBD1 or TRBD2 (5 bases each). V was shortened by 5 bases and J by 4 bases, with 14 bases between the two germline ends. The CDR3 runs to 14 residues. Germline CDR1 and CDR2: SNHLY and FYNNEI.